This T cell receptor beta chain was sequenced for a study of cytomegalovirus exposure and HLA in healthy donors. Whole-study findings and limits: Later on, analysis showed that most CMV-associated TCR beta chains appeared to be HLA-restricted. Presence/absence analyses treated sequencing depth as roughly uniform across donors.

Vbeta (60) and Jbeta (13) primers were used in the PCR. The repertoire was sequenced with immunoSEQ multiplex PCR; TCRdb's copy has only in-frame clones and lacks some. This table holds 200,000 or so clones, 70% to 85% found once. On this clone itself: Its antigen is not identified.

This receptor was identified in a male donor in good health and CMV-seronegative. The sequenced sample was PBMCs.

The chain's CDR3 is CASSVVGGGITDTQYF. Here the CDR3 DNA reads TGTGCCAGCAGCGTAGTCGGGGGGGGTATCACAGATACGCAGTATTTT. The chain has TRBV9 and TRBJ2-3, with 8 bases matching TRBD2. CDR1 SGDLS and CDR2 YYNGEE come from the germline V gene. The length of the CDR3 is 16 residues. The J segment lost 2 bases and the V segment lost 0 bases, leaving 5 bases of the junction unmatched.